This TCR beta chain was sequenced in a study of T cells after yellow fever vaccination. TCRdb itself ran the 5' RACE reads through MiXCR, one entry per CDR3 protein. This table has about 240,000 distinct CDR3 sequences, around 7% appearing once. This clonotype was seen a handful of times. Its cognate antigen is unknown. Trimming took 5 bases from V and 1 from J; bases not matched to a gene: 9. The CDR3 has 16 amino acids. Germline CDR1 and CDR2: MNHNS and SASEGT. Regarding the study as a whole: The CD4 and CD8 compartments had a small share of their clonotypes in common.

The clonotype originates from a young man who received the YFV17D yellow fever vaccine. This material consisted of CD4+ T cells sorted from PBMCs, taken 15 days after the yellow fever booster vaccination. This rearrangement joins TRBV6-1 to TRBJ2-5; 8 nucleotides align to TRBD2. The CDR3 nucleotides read TGTGCCAGCAGTCGCCAGGGCGGGAGGTTCCAAGAGACCCAGTACTTC. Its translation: CASSRQGGRFQETQYF.